The next 21 T cell receptor beta chains were all read from a single sample in a study of prognosis after radiotherapy for stage I lung cancer. Two-round multiplex PCR amplified TCR beta CDR3 from genomic DNA. Round one of PCR was performed, and it used primers specific to each TRBV and TRBJ gene. In TCRdb, the multiplex PCR reads were re-called with MiXCR into one record per CDR3 protein. The sample records approximately 17,000 distinct CDR3 sequences, 29% being singletons. Sample: PBMCs, taken before or after stereotactic body radiation therapy (not recorded which). These receptors originate from a donor aged 50 or older with non-small cell lung cancer.

As for this clonotype: A much larger clonotype is one base distant, so this may be a read error. The rearrangement joins TRBV20-1 to TRBJ2-5; 15 bases align to TRBD2. Germline values: CDR1 DFQATT, CDR2 SNEGSKA (reference sequence). This CDR3 is 17 amino acids long. V was pared by 5 bases and J by 5 bases, with 12 bases of the junction left unmatched. CDR3 in amino acids: CSAPAGLAGGGQETQYF. The CDR3 bases are TGCAGTGCTCCAGCAGGACTAGCGGGAGGGGGGCAGGAGACCCAGTACTTC.

The chain has TRBV29-1 and TRBJ1-1; no clear D gene. Germline V CDR1 and CDR2: SQVTM, ANQGSEA. The CDR3 runs 13 residues. V gave up 1 base and J gave up 0 bases, with 6 bases separating them. This CDR3 reads CSVEGHVNTEAFF. CDR3 sequence (DNA): TGCAGCGTTGAAGGCCACGTGAACACTGAAGCTTTCTTT.

This clonotype has at least ten counts. The chain joins TRBV4-1 to TRBJ2-1; D possibly corresponds to TRBD1 (6 bases). This CDR3 is 16 amino acids long. Trimming stripped 1 base from V and 4 bases from J, with 14 bases between. Germline loops: CDR1 MGHRA, CDR2 YSYEKL. CDR3 bases: TGCGCCAGCAGCCAAGCGGCCAGGGGCCTTTACAATGAGCAGTTCTTC. It translates to CASSQAARGLYNEQFF.

This chain links TRBV7-9 with TRBJ1-5; 7 bases fit TRBD1. Germline trimming cut 4 bases from V and 1 base from J; bases unmatched to any gene: 13. The CDR3 is 18 residues long. Germline V lookup: CDR1 SEHNR, CDR2 FQNEAQ (reference sequence). This CDR3 is CASSSPKVAGGSNQPQHF. CDR3 nucleotides: TGTGCCAGCAGCTCACCAAAAGTCGCAGGGGGGAGCAATCAGCCCCAGCATTTT.

By proportion, this clonotype is medium-sized. This chain links TRBV12-3 or TRBV12-4 with TRBJ1-6; 7 bases align to TRBD1. V lost 7 bases to trimming and J lost 7 bases; unmatched junction nucleotides: 10. CDR3 length equals 15 residues. The CDR3 DNA reads TGTGCCAGCAAGCCAGGGGGGAGCCCGAATTCACCCCTCCACTTT. This codes for CASKPGGSPNSPLHF.

A word on this clonotype: At one end, the junction sequence differs from germline, possibly due to a read error. The J gene is TRBJ2-2, the V gene TRBV30, with TRBD2 as a possible D gene (5 bases). The CDR3 consists of 13 residues. Germline CDR1 and CDR2: GTSNPN and SVGIG (reference sequence). This chain's CDR3 is CAWRKELAGDLFF. The CDR3 DNA reads as TGTGCCTGGAGAAAGGAATTGGCCGGGGATCTGTTTTTT. The variable domain in full, with the rest retrieved from reference TRBV30 and TRBJ2-2, is SQTIHQWPATLVQPVGSPLSLECTVEGTSNPNLYWYRQAAGRGLQLLFYSVGIGQISSEVPQNLSASRPQDRQFILSSKKLLLSDSGFYLCAWRKELAGDLFFGEGSRLTVL.

In this sample, this clonotype is medium-sized (0.01 to 0.1%). The V call is TRBV11-2, the J call TRBJ1-1; no firm D call. Germline assignment: CDR1 SGHAT and CDR2 FQNNGV. The CDR3 totals 13 residues. Trimming left V 5 bases short and J 1 base short, with 8 bases between. CDR3 nucleotide sequence: TGTGCCAGCAGCAAACGCGGGAACACTGAAGCTTTCTTT. It specifies CASSKRGNTEAFF.

Regarding this clonotype: A far larger clone is off by one base, so a read error is likely. The J gene is TRBJ2-1, the V gene TRBV6-8, with 10 bases fitting TRBD1. CDR3 length: 15 amino acids. Germline lookup yields CDR1 MNHGY and CDR2 SAAAGT. The chain's CDR3 is CVSSGDRGLYNEQFF. CDR3 bases: TGTGTCAGCAGTGGGGACAGGGGACTATACAATGAGCAGTTCTTC.

As to this clonotype: One end of the junction is discordant with germline, which a read error may explain. The chain combines TRBV12-3 or TRBV12-4 with TRBJ2-3, with D possibly matching TRBD2 (5 bases). This CDR3 comprises 15 residues. CDR3 in amino acids: CASGLSGFSTDAQYF. The CDR3 coding sequence is TGTGCCAGCGGTTTAAGCGGTTTTAGCACAGATGCGCAGTATTTT.

This clonotype was found many times. The junction does not match germline at one end; this may be a read error. The rearrangement links TRBV7-7 to TRBJ2-5, with 7 nucleotides matching TRBD2. CDR3 length: 15 amino acids. In germline, CDR1 is SSHAT, CDR2 FNYEAQ (reference sequence). The CDR3 region is CASSLVSGNQETQYF. CDR3 nucleotides: TGTGCTAGCAGCTTAGTCAGCGGGAACCAAGAGACCCAGTACTTC.

The rearrangement links TRBV12-3 or TRBV12-4 to TRBJ1-1, with 11 bases fitting TRBD1. CDR3 length: 12 residues. CDR3 nucleotide sequence: TGTGGCAGTTTGGACAGGGGGCCTGAAGCTTTCTTT. Its protein product is CGSLDRGPEAFF.

This clonotype is medium-sized (0.01 to 0.1%) within its sample. This chain uses TRBV11-3 with TRBJ2-3; 14 nucleotides line up with TRBD2. There are 16 residues in the CDR3. J lost 2 bases, V lost 5 bases, and 3 bases had no gene match. The V gene's germline CDR1 is SGHNT and CDR2 YENEEA. This chain's CDR3 is CASSRGLAGVTDTQYF. As DNA, the CDR3 is TGTGCCAGCAGCCGGGGACTAGCGGGAGTCACAGATACGCAGTATTTT. The full variable domain, with the rest looked up from reference TRBV11-3 and TRBJ2-3, is EAGVVQSPRYKIIEKKQPVAFWCNPISGHNTLYWYLQNLGQGPELLIRYENEEAVDDSQLPKDRFSAERLKGVDSTLKIQPAELGDSAVYLCASSRGLAGVTDTQYFGPGTRLTVL.

In regard to this clonotype: The missing conserved phenylalanine or tryptophan at the end of this CDR3 makes a read error likely. The chain carries TRBV28 and TRBJ2-4; no firm D call. There are 15 residues in the CDR3. The germline V gene has CDR1 MDHEN and CDR2 SYDVKM. CDR3 residues: CASSTLEVAKNIQYL. In nucleotides, the CDR3 is TGTGCCAGCAGTACGCTTGAGGTAGCCAAGAACATTCAGTACCTC.

This clonotype was counted many times. The chain joins TRBV7-9 to TRBJ2-7, with D possibly being TRBD1 (5 bases). CDR3 size: 15 residues. Trimming removed 4 bases from V and 5 bases from J, with 18 bases in between. Germline CDR1 reads SEHNR; CDR2 reads FQNEAQ (reference sequence). CDR3 sequence: CASSSRVFRENEQYF. The CDR3 nucleotides read TGTGCCAGCAGCTCCAGGGTTTTTAGGGAAAACGAGCAGTACTTC.

This clonotype was detected many times. The rearrangement links TRBV5-1 to TRBJ1-2; 7 nucleotides line up with TRBD1. This CDR3 is 14 amino acids long. CDR1 and CDR2 (germline): SGHRS, YFSETQ. Trimming removed 0 bases from V and 7 bases from J; junction bases left unmatched: 6. For the CDR3, the DNA is TGCGCCAGCAGCTTGGGACAGGGCGAACCTGGCTACACCTTC. Protein: CASSLGQGEPGYTF.

About this clonotype itself: This sequence is one base from a far larger clone and is likely a read error. DNA for the CDR3: TGTGCCAGCAGGCCAGGACAGTGGAGGTACGAGCAGTACTTC. It encodes CASRPGQWRYEQYF. The chain links TRBV6-4 to TRBJ2-7; TRBD1 might be the D (6 bases). V lost 6 bases and J 4 bases, leaving 16 bases between the germline ends. CDR3 length: 14 amino acids. Germline CDR1 MRHNA, CDR2 SNTAGT.

This clonotype was seen at least ten times. The rearrangement links TRBV28 to TRBJ1-2; D possibly corresponds to TRBD1 (5 bases). The V end lost 6 bases, the J end lost 4 bases, and 18 bases lay between the germline ends. The CDR3 contains 15 residues. Germline CDR1 MDHEN, CDR2 SYDVKM. The CDR3 nucleotides are TGTGCCAGCAGCCCCCCTGAGGGGAGGGGCTATGGCTACACCTTC. Residues: CASSPPEGRGYGYTF.

Many counts were recorded for this clonotype. This sequence joins TRBV24-1 and TRBJ2-5, with 8 positions matching TRBD2. CDR1 and CDR2 from the germline V gene are KGHDR and SFDVKD. V lost 3 bases and J lost 3; bases outside the gene matches: 5. This CDR3 has 15 residues. In nucleotides, the CDR3 is TGTGCCACCAGTGATCCCGGGGGGGGTAAAGAGACCCAGTACTTC. Its translation: CATSDPGGGKETQYF.

This clonotype has ten or more counts. The chain couples TRBV27 to TRBJ1-1, with 7 positions matching TRBD1. Germline assignment: CDR1 MNHEY and CDR2 SMNVEV (reference sequence). Trimming cost V 5 bases and J 1 base; bases outside gene matches: 7. The CDR3 is 15 residues long. CDR3: CASSERQGRNTEAFF. CDR3 bases: TGTGCCAGCAGTGAAAGACAGGGAAGGAACACTGAAGCTTTCTTT.

The genes are TRBV30 and TRBJ2-1; TRBD2 agrees at 8 bases. The V gene end was trimmed by 0 bases and the J gene end by 15 bases; junction bases not matched to a gene: 25. CDR3 size: 18 residues. Looked up from germline, CDR1 is GTSNPN and CDR2 is SVGIG (reference sequence). In DNA form, the CDR3 reads TGTGCCTGGAGTGTAGGGGATAGCGGGATGAGCTCCTACAATGACCCGTTCTTC. Translated, it gives CAWSVGDSGMSSYNDPFF.

This clonotype showed up many times. V usage is TRBV28 and J usage is TRBJ1-5; no definite D call. The germline gives CDR1 MDHEN, CDR2 SYDVKM. The CDR3 extends over 14 amino acids. V shed 2 bases and J shed 5 bases, with 10 bases lying between them. CDR3 residues: CASSLPSEHQPQHF. For the CDR3, the DNA is TGTGCCAGCAGTTTACCGTCAGAACATCAGCCCCAGCATTTT.